The 14 T cell receptor beta chains presented below share a single source sample, sequenced in a study of PD-1 blockade in classical Hodgkin lymphoma. Each and every patient relapsed after autologous stem cell transplantation, and patients got differing brentuximab vedotin exposure. This table comes from immunoSEQ multiplex PCR, and its TCRdb copy is limited to in-frame clones, with some not included. The profile covers 55,000 to 80,000 clones, with 85% to 95% appearing a single time and 6.5% to 8% taken by the ten largest. The sample consisted of peripheral blood mononuclear cells (PBMCs), taken at baseline. These receptors all come from a human donor with classical Hodgkin lymphoma.

The chain is built from TRBV30 and TRBJ2-5; either TRBD1 or TRBD2 may fit D (5 bases each). CDR1 and CDR2 (germline): GTSNPN, SVGIG (reference sequence). The CDR3 has 15 residues. Trimming cost V 3 bases and J 5 bases, with 19 bases left between them. The CDR3 DNA reads TGTGCCTGGAGCTCAGGGAGATGGGTTGCGGAGACCCAGTACTTC. Its translation is CAWSSGRWVAETQYF.

This chain joins TRBV9 and TRBJ1-3; TRBD1 matches at 9 bases. From germline, CDR1 is SGDLS and CDR2 YYNGEE. The CDR3 covers 16 residues. V gave up 3 bases and J gave up 3 bases; unmatched junction bases: 7. CDR3 amino acids: CASSGKQGASGNTIYF. In DNA form, the CDR3 reads TGTGCCAGCAGCGGCAAACAGGGGGCTAGTGGAAACACCATATATTTT. The full variable domain, with the rest looked up from reference TRBV9 and TRBJ1-3, is DSGVTQTPKHLITATGQRVTLRCSPRSGDLSVYWYQQSLDQGLQFLIQYYNGEERAKGNILERFSAQQFPDLHSELNLSSLELGDSALYFCASSGKQGASGNTIYFGEGSWLTVV.

J is TRBJ1-5 and V is TRBV21-1; the table's D call, TRBD1, has no DNA check behind it. TRBV21-1 constitutes a pseudogene. The CDR3 runs to 17 residues. CDR3 nucleotide sequence: TGTGCCAGCCCCCATCCTCCGGGACAGGGGTGCAATCAGCCCCAGCATTTT. It yields the protein CASPHPPGQGCNQPQHF.

The CDR3: CASSVEAGAIEAFF. In nucleotides, the CDR3 is TGTGCCAGCAGCGTAGAGGCAGGGGCAATTGAAGCTTTCTTT. The V and J genes are TRBV9 and TRBJ1-1; maybe TRBD1 (6 bases). The CDR3 contains 14 residues. Deletions cut 0 bases from V and 7 bases from J, with 13 bases between. CDR1 and CDR2 from the germline V gene are SGDLS and YYNGEE.

V gene TRBV18 combines with J gene TRBJ2-1; D may be TRBD1 or TRBD2 (6 bases each). This CDR3 contains 14 residues. V was shortened by 6 bases and J by 2 bases, with 11 bases between the two germline ends. CDR1 KGHSH and CDR2 LQKENI come from the germline V gene. Here the CDR3 DNA reads TGTGCCAGCTCGGGGGGCGGGACCTACAATGAGCAGTTCTTC. Protein product: CASSGGGTYNEQFF.

The rearrangement uses TRBV28 and TRBJ2-5; either TRBD1 or TRBD2 may fit D (5 bases each). The CDR3 spans 14 residues. The V end was cut by 5 bases, the J end by 1 base, with 11 bases between. Germline-derived CDR1 and CDR2 are MDHEN and SYDVKM. The CDR3 DNA follows: TGTGCCAGCAGTCCACCGGGACCCCAAGAGACCCAGTACTTC. Amino acids: CASSPPGPQETQYF.

The chain links TRBV11-2 to TRBJ2-7, with a tentative D call TRBD2 (5 bases). The germline gives CDR1 SGHAT, CDR2 FQNNGV. This CDR3 is built from 13 residues. The V and J ends lost 5 bases and 2 bases respectively, with 10 bases between them. The CDR3 DNA sequence: TGTGCCAGCAGCCTCCCGGGGACCTACGAGCAGTACTTC. It translates to CASSLPGTYEQYF.

The chain has TRBV14 and TRBJ1-1; D remains unclear. V lost 4 bases to trimming and J lost 1 base, with 4 bases between them. CDR1 is SGHDN and CDR2 is FVKESK in the germline V gene. This CDR3 has 12 residues. CDR3 amino acids: CASSLRNTEAFF. CDR3 nucleotides: TGTGCCAGCAGCCTCAGGAACACTGAAGCTTTCTTT.

This clone was seen once. This sequence joins TRBV13 and TRBJ1-2; D gene unclear. The V gene lost 2 bases and the J gene lost 0 bases, with 16 bases spanning the gap. The CDR3 contains 17 residues. From germline, CDR1 is PRHDT and CDR2 FYEKMQ (reference sequence). The DNA of the CDR3 is TGTGCCAGCAGCTTAAGTCCCCTTAATTCCGCTAACTATGGCTACACCTTC. This sequence encodes CASSLSPLNSANYGYTF. The full variable domain, its missing parts supplied by reference TRBV13 and TRBJ1-2, is AAGVIQSPRHLIKEKRETATLKCYPIPRHDTVYWYQQGPGQDPQFLISFYEKMQSDKGSIPDRFSAQQFSDYHSELNMSSLELGDSALYFCASSLSPLNSANYGYTFGSGTRLTVV.

This clone has a single count. The chain employs TRBV5-5 and TRBJ2-7; D remains ambiguous. The CDR3 spans 15 residues. The germline V gene encodes CDR1 SGHKS and CDR2 YYEKEE (reference sequence). V lost 4 bases and J 7 bases, leaving 21 bases between the germline ends. The CDR3 here is CASSAGPRATAEQYF. CDR3 sequence (DNA): TGTGCCAGCAGCGCCGGACCTCGGGCTACGGCGGAGCAGTACTTC.

The chain recombines TRBV5-1 with TRBJ2-1; TRBD2 agrees at 11 bases. J gave up 4 bases and V 1 base, and 7 bases lay outside the gene matches. The CDR3 is 17 residues long. Germline V lookup: CDR1 SGHRS, CDR2 YFSETQ. CDR3 DNA sequence: TGCGCCAGCAGCTTGATTACTAGCGGGAGTGTGTACAATGAGCAGTTCTTC. This translates into CASSLITSGSVYNEQFF.

This clone occurred once. The rearrangement uses TRBV7-6 and TRBJ1-2; D possibly corresponds to TRBD1 (6 bases). The CDR3 loop spans 11 amino acids. V lost 3 bases and J 8 bases, leaving 7 bases between the germline ends. Germline loops: CDR1 SGHVS, CDR2 FNYEAQ. CDR3 in amino acids: CASSLGGGYTF. DNA for the CDR3: TGTGCCAGCAGCTTGGGGGGCGGCTACACCTTC.

CDR3 protein: CASSQDGPGTSGYNEQFF. CDR3 sequence (DNA): TGCGCCAGCAGCCAAGATGGGCCCGGGACTAGCGGGTACAATGAGCAGTTCTTC. V gene TRBV4-1 combines with J gene TRBJ2-1, with 12 bases identical to TRBD2. Germline V gene lookup returns CDR1 MGHRA and CDR2 YSYEKL. This CDR3 has 18 amino acids. The J segment lost 4 bases and the V segment lost 0 bases, leaving 7 bases of the junction unmatched.

The genes are TRBV7-9 and TRBJ1-5, with unresolved D. The CDR3 contains 15 residues. The V gene lost 5 bases and the J gene lost 0 bases, with 11 bases spanning the gap. Germline V gene data show CDR1 as SEHNR and CDR2 as FQNEAQ (reference sequence). CDR3 coding DNA: TGTGCCAGCAGCCCCGGACTTGATAGCAATCAGCCCCAGCATTTT. Its protein product is CASSPGLDSNQPQHF.